Following are 15 T cell receptor beta chains from one sample sequenced in a study of resident and recirculating memory T cells in vitiligo. Generated by immunoSEQ multiplex PCR, the TCRdb table keeps only in-frame clones and is missing some. The sample carries 70,000 to 85,000 clones, approximately 90% recorded once. Material: blood. Receptors were obtained from a male donor with vitiligo.

In the case of this clone: Other DNA sequences in this sample translate to the same CDR3. This chain joins TRBV9 and TRBJ2-7; 7 nucleotides line up with TRBD1. Looked up from germline, CDR1 is SGDLS and CDR2 is YYNGEE. The V segment lost 0 bases and the J segment 4 bases; nucleotides outside the gene matches: 4. This CDR3 region has 14 residues. The CDR3 DNA sequence: TGTGCCAGCAGCGTAGAGGGGGCTGGGTACGAGCAGTACTTC. Its translation: CASSVEGAGYEQYF.

The chain links TRBV13 to TRBJ2-2; D not certain. Trimming stripped 5 bases from V and 6 bases from J, with 10 bases between. This CDR3 has 13 residues. Germline CDR1 reads PRHDT; CDR2 reads FYEKMQ (reference sequence). This CDR3 reads CASSHQDPGELFF. CDR3 bases: TGTGCCAGCAGCCACCAGGATCCCGGGGAGCTGTTTTTT.

The rearrangement joins TRBV5-1 to TRBJ2-5, with TRBD2 as a possible D gene (5 bases). The V gene lost 0 bases and the J gene lost 2 bases, with 8 bases spanning the gap. The CDR3 runs 14 residues. The V gene's germline CDR1 is SGHRS and CDR2 YFSETQ. The DNA of the CDR3 is TGCGCCAGCAGCTTGGTACCGGGGCAAGAGACCCAGTACTTC. It encodes CASSLVPGQETQYF.

The sample holds one count of this clone. The rearrangement links TRBV9 to TRBJ2-6; 8 nucleotides line up with TRBD1. Germline V lookup: CDR1 SGDLS, CDR2 YYNGEE. This CDR3 is 19 amino acids long. V gave up 0 bases and J gave up 0 bases; unmatched junction bases: 8. The CDR3 loop reads CASSVGGQAGSSGANVLTF. CDR3 DNA sequence: TGTGCCAGCAGCGTAGGGGGACAGGCAGGCTCCTCTGGGGCCAACGTCCTGACTTTC.

The chain uses TRBV9 and TRBJ2-2; no clear D. V lost 3 bases and J lost 4, with 13 bases in between. CDR1 is SGDLS and CDR2 is YYNGEE in the germline V gene. The CDR3 runs 15 residues. CDR3 amino acids: CASSAQQEGTGELFF. The CDR3 coding sequence is TGTGCCAGCAGCGCTCAGCAGGAAGGCACCGGGGAGCTGTTTTTT.

This chain uses TRBV4-2 with TRBJ2-3; 14 bases line up with TRBD2. Trimming took 3 bases from V and 8 from J; bases not matched to a gene: 10. Germline-derived CDR1 and CDR2 are LGHNA and YNFKEQ. The CDR3 is made up of 17 amino acids. CDR3 nucleotides: TGTGCCAGCAGCCAGGGGAGACTAGCGGGGGGGTCGGGTACGCAGTATTTT. It encodes CASSQGRLAGGSGTQYF.

This chain uses TRBV5-6 with TRBJ2-1; 10 positions agree with TRBD1. V lost 7 bases and J lost 2; bases outside the gene matches: 3. Germline assignment: CDR1 SGHDT and CDR2 YYEEEE. The CDR3 has 14 residues. The CDR3 here is CASAGTGAYNEQFF. In nucleotides, the CDR3 is TGTGCCAGCGCCGGGACAGGGGCCTACAATGAGCAGTTCTTC.

In its sample, this clone was seen once. J is TRBJ2-7 and V is TRBV6-1; D is ambiguous. Germline V gives CDR1 MNHNS, CDR2 SASEGT. V was trimmed by 1 base and J by 5 bases, leaving 9 bases between them. This CDR3 has 13 residues. CDR3 protein: CASSEGSDHEQYF. As DNA, the CDR3 is TGTGCCAGCAGTGAAGGGTCAGATCACGAGCAGTACTTC.

The chain links TRBV6-5 to TRBJ1-4; maybe TRBD1 (6 bases). The CDR3 sequence is 14 residues long. V was trimmed by 5 bases and J by 7 bases, leaving 14 bases between them. The germline V gene has CDR1 MNHEY and CDR2 SVGAGI. For the CDR3, the DNA is TGTGCCAGCAGTGATCAGGGGAGTACTGAAAAACTGTTTTTT. The encoded protein is CASSDQGSTEKLFF.

The chain links TRBV28 to TRBJ2-7; 8 nucleotides agree with TRBD1. Germline-derived CDR1 and CDR2 are MDHEN and SYDVKM. The CDR3 runs 17 residues. V was pared by 1 base and J by 1 base, with 9 bases of the junction left unmatched. The CDR3 DNA sequence: TGTGCCAGCAGTTTATCATATATAGGGGACAGGTCCTACGAGCAGTACTTC. Its protein is CASSLSYIGDRSYEQYF.

The chain couples TRBV6-1 to TRBJ2-7; D not resolved. V lost 5 bases and J 5 bases, leaving 10 bases between the germline ends. The germline V gene has CDR1 MNHNS and CDR2 SASEGT. The length of the CDR3 is 12 residues. The CDR3 nucleotides are TGTGCCAGCAGTCGAGCTAGGAACGAGCAGTACTTC. Protein sequence: CASSRARNEQYF.

This clone was picked up one time. V usage is TRBV7-3 and J usage is TRBJ2-1, with 9 bases lining up with TRBD1. Germline loops: CDR1 SGHTA, CDR2 FQGTGA. The CDR3 is 16 residues long. J gave up 7 bases and V 3 bases, and 10 bases lay outside the gene matches. CDR3 amino acids: CASSLMGQGVRNEQFF. The CDR3 DNA sequence: TGTGCCAGCAGCTTGATGGGACAGGGCGTGCGAAATGAGCAGTTCTTC.

This clone was counted only a few times. The genes are TRBV4-3 and TRBJ1-1; TRBD1 is a possible D gene (6 bases). The CDR3 sequence is 16 residues long. V dropped 1 base and J dropped 6 bases, with 18 bases sitting between them. CDR1 is LGHNA and CDR2 is YSLEER in the germline V gene. The CDR3 nucleotides read TGCGCCAGCAGCCAAGTGGTAACAGGGCTAAGATCTGAAGCTTTCTTT. Protein sequence: CASSQVVTGLRSEAFF.

The chain combines TRBV6-1 with TRBJ1-6; D is undetermined. Trimming stripped 3 bases from V and 7 bases from J, with 13 bases between. The CDR3 has 15 residues. The germline CDR1 and CDR2 sequences are MNHNS and SASEGT. CDR3 sequence reads: CASSDTSGRNSPLHF. Written as DNA, the CDR3 is TGTGCCAGCAGTGACACCAGCGGACGGAATTCACCCCTCCACTTT.

This rearrangement joins TRBV6-6 to TRBJ2-1; 9 positions match TRBD1. Trimming removed 7 bases from V and 4 bases from J; junction bases left unmatched: 5. CDR3 length equals 14 residues. CDR1 is MNHNY, CDR2 SVGAGI, per germline (reference sequence). The chain's CDR3 is CASIKDRGYNEQFF. The CDR3 bases are TGTGCCAGCATTAAGGACAGGGGATACAATGAGCAGTTCTTC.